The entry below gives a single T cell receptor (beta chain) sequence along with its context. This clonotype was seen at least ten times. This receptor's antigen is unknown. Base-call qualities are not available, and no considerably larger clone is one nucleotide away. To synthesize cDNA, template-switch 5'RACE was performed with a primer carrying a 10-nucleotide random unique molecular identifier so that each TCR transcript was tagged. Every sequencing run covered 15-18 subjects and yielded more than 160 million TCR-beta sequences. Total RNA was extracted with the RNeasy kit. The KAPA Real-time Library Amplification kit was used to amplify TCR-beta VDJ regions with primers for the TCR constant region and the 5'RACE anchor. Sample indexes and Illumina adaptors were added in a first PCR, and a second PCR then increased library yield. After Ampure bead purification, the roughly 650 bp TCR product was size-selected on a 2% E-gel SizeSelection system. Before pooling, libraries had their quality checked on a Bioanalyzer, their concentration measured with Qubit, and their quantity determined with the Kapa Library Quantification kit. Libraries were sequenced paired-end 2 x 150 bp on an Illumina HiSeq 2500. To increase sequence diversity, roughly 23-30% phiX was spiked into each library pool. The original pipeline was this. The UMI-based MiGEC pipeline processed quality-filtered reads and removed over 80% of raw TCR sequences during error correction. VDJ genes were aligned to IMGT germline references, and each clonotype was defined by a unique CDR3 amino acid sequence together with V-J genes. Clonal expansion, Shannon diversity, and CDR3 relatedness (CalcPairwiseDistances, ClusterSamples) were evaluated with VDJtools, and phylogenetic trees were built with CLCbio workbench. Clones with at least 8 unique UMIs were defined as expanded, with this threshold being based on coefficient-of-variation modelling across technical triplicates. TCRdb reprocessed the public reads (quality trimming at Q25 with fastp, clone calling with MiXCR) and kept in-frame beta chains. One record per CDR3 amino acid sequence lists the most common genes and DNA. TCRdb's processing, not the study's, gives the V and J calls here. Recorded for this sample are tens of thousands of distinct CDR3 sequences; roughly 3.5% of them occurred a single time. The ten largest clonotypes hold approximately 3% of the sample.

The data originate from a study of neurological immune-mediated disorders (dated by TCRdb to about 2019). Study-wide context: Among the approximately 34 multiple sclerosis patients, relapsing-remitting MS was present in 31 and secondary progressive MS was present in 3. The cohort included around 70 subjects: approximately 15 with HAM/TSP, about 34 with multiple sclerosis, and about 20 healthy controls. Longitudinal samples, technical triplicates and paired sorted CD4+ and CD8+ T-cell subsets, alongside PBMC samples, were included among the roughly 98 TCR-beta libraries. The study compared peripheral blood TCR-beta repertoires of HTLV-I-associated myelopathy (HAM/TSP) patients, multiple sclerosis patients and healthy controls using UMI-based sequencing. The paper's findings and limits, for the study overall: TCR clonal expansion was greatest in HAM/TSP patients and smallest in MS patients, who ranked below even healthy controls. In phylogenetic analysis, the repertoires of 18 of 34 MS patients grouped into a cluster of related CDR3 sequences, which suggests a possible signature at the repertoire level. The MS cluster showed no association with clinical or MRI features, and the authors stated that larger cohorts are needed. No identical CDR3 amino acid sequences were shared among expanded clones across subjects, suggesting private TCR-beta repertoires in all groups.

Libraries from unsorted PBMCs were made from 2 million PBMCs kept in RNAlater at -80 degrees C until RNA extraction. The multiple sclerosis patients were enrolled in a US clinical protocol that used magnetic resonance imaging to evaluate disease progression. Peripheral blood was subjected to Ficoll-Hypaque density gradient centrifugation to isolate PBMCs, which were then cryopreserved in liquid nitrogen. Taken from the germline V gene (reference sequence), the CDR1 and CDR2 loops are LGHDT and YNNKEL. The CDR3 measures 14 amino acids from cysteine to phenylalanine. Kept here is only the CDR3 DNA, which spans 42 bases and is read in frame from base 1. V is pared back by 3 bases and J by 8 bases, with 14 bases lying between the germline termini.

The clonotype originates from a woman between 50 and 59 years old with multiple sclerosis. Sequencing input: PBMCs. The chain is assembled from TRBV3-1 and TRBJ2-1; the best D guess is TRBD2, with 7 bases matching. The CDR3 amino acid sequence is: CASSHRGAVHEQFF. The bases read TGTGCCAGCAGCCACCGGGGGGCTGTCCATGAGCAGTTCTTC.